A selection of T cell receptor beta chains follows, all from one sample in a study of T and B cells in COVID-19 patients. TCRdb used MiXCR to reprocess the multiplex PCR reads, holding one entry per CDR3 protein. The table has 6,000 to 9,000 distinct CDR3 sequences, 20% to 30% seen once. The sequenced sample was blood. These receptors came from a human donor with active COVID-19. CDR3s include the opening cysteine and the closing phenylalanine or tryptophan. A D gene is named only where the DNA matches it firmly. Where a row states a size, it is once, few, many or the class of an expanded clone; other rows omit it.

TRBJ1-6 | - | TRBD1 | 15 | TRBV7-2 | TGTGCCAGCAGCACCCAAGACAGGGGTGAATCACCCCTCCACTTT | CASSTQDRGESPLHF
TRBJ1-2 | few | - | 13 | TRBV27 | TGTGCCAGCAGTCCACACAGACCGAATGGCTACACCTTC | CASSPHRPNGYTF
TRBJ1-1 | - | - | 15 | TRBV6-2/TRBV6-3 | TGTGCCACCTCATCGGGAGTGGTCCCTCTTCCGGAAGCTTTCTTT | CATSSGVVPLPEAFF
TRBJ2-7 | - | - | 15 | TRBV5-1 | TGCGCCAGCAGCACCACAGGGAACTCACCCTACGAGCAGTACTTC | CASSTTGNSPYEQYF
TRBJ2-1 | - | - | 16 | TRBV11-1 | TGTGCCAGCAGCCCCCGACTAGCCAGGGGATACAATGAGCAGTTCTTC | CASSPRLARGYNEQFF
TRBJ2-7 | few | - | 15 | TRBV12-3/TRBV12-4 | TGTGCCAGCAGTGGGGGCCGGGGCTTGTTATACGAGCAGTACTTC | CASSGGRGLLYEQYF
TRBJ2-1 | - | TRBD1 | 16 | TRBV29-1 | TGCAGCGGCTCAGGAGGGACGGGACAGGGGGTTAATGAGCAGTTCTTC | CSGSGGTGQGVNEQFF
TRBJ2-7 | many | - | 14 | TRBV27 | TGTGCCAGCATGGGGCAGATTTCCTCCTACGAGCAGTACTTC | CASMGQISSYEQYF
TRBJ2-3 | - | - | 14 | TRBV7-9 | TGTGCCAGCAGCTTCGTGGCCAACACAGATACGCAGTATTTT | CASSFVANTDTQYF
TRBJ1-3 | medium-sized | TRBD1 | 15 | TRBV6-1 | TGTGCCAGCAGTGTCGGCAGGGGGCCTGGAAACACCATATATTTT | CASSVGRGPGNTIYF
TRBJ1-5 | - | TRBD1 | 15 | TRBV6-4 | TGTGCCAGCAGCCTGGGGACAGGGGACAATCAGCCCCAGCATTTT | CASSLGTGDNQPQHF
TRBJ2-7 | medium-sized | - | 13 | TRBV6-1 | TGTGCCAGCTCAGTGAGTAGAGGCTACGAGCAGTACTTC | CASSVSRGYEQYF
TRBJ2-2 | few | TRBD1 | 17 | TRBV6-2/TRBV6-3 | TGTGCCAGCAGTTACTTTGCACAGGGGATAATTTCCGGGGAGCTGTTTTTT | CASSYFAQGIISGELFF
TRBJ1-2 | - | - | 12 | TRBV6-6 | TGTGCCATCTCCCCTGGATACTATGGCTACACCTTC | CAISPGYYGYTF
TRBJ1-4 | medium-sized | - | 15 | TRBV19 | TGTGCCAGTAGTATAACGCGGGGCGAACGAGAAAAACTGTTTTTT | CASSITRGEREKLFF
TRBJ2-1 | - | TRBD2 | 15 | TRBV12-3/TRBV12-4 | TGTGCCAGCAGGCAAGGGACTAGCGGGAGTACTGAGCAGTTCTTC | CASRQGTSGSTEQFF
TRBJ1-1 | medium-sized | - | 16 | TRBV19 | TGTGCCAGTAGTGCTCCCGGAAGGGCGGGGAACACTGAAGCTTTCTTT | CASSAPGRAGNTEAFF
TRBJ1-5 | - | - | 11 | TRBV20-1 | TGCAGTGCTGCCGATAGGCCATCCCAGCATTTT | CSAADRPSQHF
TRBJ2-1 | once | - | 19 | TRBV21-1 | TGTGCCAGGACCGACGAGAGCGGTAGCGGGAGCTTCTCCTACAATGAGCAGTTCTTC | CARTDESGSGSFSYNEQFF
TRBJ2-6 | medium-sized | TRBD1 | 14 | TRBV30 | TGTGCCGGAAGACAGGGGGCTGGGGCCAACGTCCTGACTTTC | CAGRQGAGANVLTF
TRBJ2-7 | - | - | 18 | TRBV11-1 | TGTGCCAGCAGCCCAGGTCCGGGTGCCCCCCGGTGGACCTACGAGCAGTACTTC | CASSPGPGAPRWTYEQYF
TRBJ1-5 | - | - | 16 | TRBV20-1 | TGCAGTGCTAGACCCTCTAGTCGGGGGGCTGGGCAGCCCCAGCATTTT | CSARPSSRGAGQPQHF
TRBJ2-5 | many | TRBD1 | 14 | TRBV6-5 | TGTGCCAGCAGTTACGTGGACAGGCAAGAGACCCAGTACTTC | CASSYVDRQETQYF